This T cell receptor beta chain derives from a study of T cells after posttransplantation cyclophosphamide. General observations from the study: TRB clonality was highly associated with recipient CMV seropositivity and reactivation. Tissue-infiltrating T cells from skin or gut overlapped little with blood T cells. Later post-transplant blood repertoires were often dominated by donor CD8+ memory clones.

This clone was counted many times. Its antigen remains unknown. The CDR3 is 14 amino acids. Germline V gene sequence: CDR1 ENHRY, CDR2 SYGVKD. Trimming removed 6 bases at V and 0 bases at J, with 12 bases between. Some clones are missing from TCRdb's copy, which holds only in-frame ones; the method was immunoSEQ multiplex PCR. The profile covers 41,000 or so clones, none occurring a single time. This related bone marrow graft donor gave peripheral blood on the day of marrow donation. The chain has TRBV10-3 and TRBJ2-7, with D perhaps matching TRBD2 (6 bases). This receptor was taken from a man aged 25 to 40 in good health and a related stem cell transplant donor. The specimen was PBMCs. In nucleotides, the CDR3 is TGTGCCATCAGAGGGACTTTCAGCTCCTACGAGCAGTACTTC. This encodes CAIRGTFSSYEQYF.